This T cell receptor (beta chain) originates from a study of OX40 agonist ivuxolimab in advanced cancers. As for the study in general: Each dose-escalation patient presented with hepatocellular carcinoma, melanoma, renal cell or head and neck cancer.

Trimming pared 1 base from V and 0 bases from J, leaving 10 bases between. Germline V lookup: CDR1 SGHRS, CDR2 YFSETQ. The CDR3 is 15 residues long. Only in-frame clones appear in the TCRdb table, and some are missing; sequencing was by immunoSEQ multiplex PCR. The repertoire holds about 130,000 clones, approximately 94% seen once, with roughly 0.94% in the top ten. This clone appeared a single time. The sequencing used CD4+ or CD8+ T cells sorted from blood, collected in a trial of the OX40 agonist ivuxolimab. The chain recombines TRBV5-1 with TRBJ1-1; D gene unclear. This TCR came from an adult with an advanced solid tumor such as melanoma, head and neck, liver or kidney cancer. The CDR3 sequence is CASSLRSSMNTEAFF. The DNA for the CDR3 is TGCGCCAGCAGCTTGAGGTCTTCAATGAACACTGAAGCTTTCTTT.